This TCR beta chain was captured by sequencing in a study of T cells in narcolepsy. Repertoires were generated with immunoSEQ multiplex PCR, while TCRdb's copy carries only in-frame clones and drops some. Seen here are under 35,000 clones, 90% observed once, and the top ten hold 1.2%. Trimming cost V 4 bases and J 4 bases; bases outside gene matches: 11. The CDR3 loop spans 17 amino acids. CDR1 and CDR2 from the germline V gene are SGHRS and YFSETQ. The chain couples TRBV5-1 to TRBJ1-2; 12 bases fit TRBD1. This TCR was sampled from a human donor with narcolepsy. Sequencing was done on a sample of CD45RA- memory CD4+ T cells from PBMCs. The CDR3 region is CASSQPGQGANSYGYTF. The DNA for the CDR3 is TGCGCCAGCAGCCAACCGGGACAGGGGGCAAACAGCTATGGCTACACCTTC.